This TCR beta chain originates from a study of response to subunit inactivated influenza vaccine. Study-level findings and limits: It was suggested by the authors that few new T cells are recruited by each seasonal influenza vaccination.

Germline V gene lookup returns CDR1 LGHNA and CDR2 YSLEER. The CDR3 is 14 amino acids. Trimming at V came to 1 base and at J to 3 bases, leaving 3 bases not matched to a gene. One entry per CDR3 protein, called by TCRdb with MiXCR from the RT-PCR reads. The profile covers 750,000 to 850,000 distinct CDR3 sequences, with approximately 17% appearing a single time and approximately 11% taken by the ten largest. This clonotype was counted ten times or more. Its antigen is unknown. The rearrangement uses TRBV4-3 and TRBJ2-7, with 7 bases fitting TRBD1. The source is a man aged 50 to 60 who received an inactivated influenza vaccine. Material: PBMCs from blood, obtained more than 4 days after vaccination. CDR3 sequence reads: CASSQGRQGYEQYF. DNA for the CDR3: TGCGCCAGCAGCCAAGGTCGACAGGGCTACGAGCAGTACTTC.